The sequence of this T cell receptor (beta chain) was determined in a study of beta chain features in type 1 diabetes. Study findings and constraints: All four CD4+ subsets of Type 1 diabetes patients contained TCRB CDR3s that were moderately but significantly shorter.

This clone turned up a few times. The target antigen is unknown. CDR3 length: 16 amino acids. CDR1 and CDR2 (germline): SGHDT, YYEEEE. J was trimmed by 4 bases and V by 4 bases; bases with no gene match: 14. Since all of the isolated RNA was reverse transcribed, expressed TCRB transcripts were what got sequenced. The protocol was immunoSEQ multiplex PCR, while the TCRdb copy is restricted to in-frame clones and leaves out a portion. This table holds roughly 180,000 clones, around 8% found once. This sequence was found in a woman in her thirties or forties with type 1 diabetes. The material sequenced was central memory CD4+ T cells from blood. The chain joins TRBV5-6 to TRBJ2-7, with 7 bases lining up with TRBD2. CDR3 nucleotide sequence: TGTGCCAGCAGCCCCCTTGGCGGGGGAGGGGAATACGAGCAGTACTTC. It is translated as CASSPLGGGGEYEQYF.